The source of this T cell receptor (beta chain) is a study of PD-1 blockade in classical Hodgkin lymphoma. Regarding the study as a whole: Newly diagnosed and completely responding patients shared comparable baseline diversity. Exclusion was the outcome for patients who began nivolumab under 1 year after ASCT.

Using immunoSEQ multiplex PCR, the repertoire was profiled, and TCRdb retains in-frame clones only, with some absent. The table includes some 58,000 clones, approximately 90% detected once. Note on this clone: Its antigen remains unidentified.

Time point: cycle 4 day 1 (C4D1), after six to seven weeks of nivolumab. Every single patient, without exception, relapsed after autologous stem cell transplantation, and brentuximab vedotin exposure varied. The sequencing used peripheral blood mononuclear cells (PBMCs), collected before the fourth cycle of nivolumab. The receptor was derived from a human donor with classical Hodgkin lymphoma.

This CDR3 reads CASSLIRLAGYNEQFF. The CDR3 DNA sequence: TGTGCCAGCAGTTTAATTCGGCTAGCGGGGTACAATGAGCAGTTCTTC. This rearrangement joins TRBV27 to TRBJ2-1; 9 bases are shared with TRBD2. The germline V gene encodes CDR1 MNHEY and CDR2 SMNVEV (reference sequence). Trimming took 2 bases from V and 4 from J; bases not matched to a gene: 6. The CDR3 length is 16 residues.